These 8 T cell receptor beta chains were all obtained from the same sample, sequenced in a study of STAT5B mutations in CD4+ large granular lymphocyte leukemia. Assay: immunoSEQ multiplex PCR; the TCRdb copy retains only in-frame clones and omits some. Counted here are about 26,000 clones, more than 60% occurring once; the ten biggest clones make up roughly 0.98%. The sample taken for sequencing was CD4+ T cells from blood buffy coats. These receptors were taken from a human donor in good health.

The chain recombines TRBV5-1 with TRBJ1-2, with D possibly being TRBD1 (5 bases). This CDR3 is built from 12 residues. Trimming left V 0 bases short and J 8 bases short, with 8 bases between. Germline CDR1 is SGHRS and CDR2 is YFSETQ. The CDR3 spells CASSLEGLGYTF. CDR3 bases: TGCGCCAGCAGCTTGGAGGGGTTGGGCTACACCTTC.

The rearrangement uses TRBV11-2 and TRBJ2-5, with TRBD1 identical over 7 bases. The germline gives CDR1 SGHAT, CDR2 FQNNGV. The CDR3 extends over 14 amino acids. V shed 4 bases and J 5 bases; nucleotides not matched to a gene: 7. The CDR3 nucleotides are TGTGCCAGCAGCTCGAGGGGGCTAGGGGAGACCCAGTACTTC. Amino acid sequence: CASSSRGLGETQYF.

The V call is TRBV28, the J call TRBJ2-7, with no clear D. The V gene's germline CDR1 is MDHEN and CDR2 SYDVKM. This CDR3 is built from 13 residues. V was cut by 6 bases and J by 3 bases, with 12 bases left in between. The CDR3 nucleotides read TGTGCCAGCAGCCCAATAAGGGACTACGAGCAGTACGTC. Translating gives CASSPIRDYEQYV.

This rearrangement joins TRBV28 to TRBJ2-7, with TRBD2 identical over 9 bases. The junction had 8 bases not matched to a gene; V was cut back by 7 bases and J by 1 base. CDR3 length: 15 residues. Per germline, CDR1 MDHEN and CDR2 SYDVKM. The DNA for the CDR3 is TGTGCCAGCACGTTTGCGGGAGGGCCGTCCTACGAGCAGTACTTC. It codes for CASTFAGGPSYEQYF.

This clone was counted between two and nine times. The rearrangement joins TRBV5-1 to TRBJ1-1, with a possible D match to TRBD1 (5 bases). Germline V CDR1 and CDR2: SGHRS, YFSETQ. V lost 6 bases, J lost 1 base, and 13 bases lay in between. This CDR3 comprises 14 residues. The CDR3 sequence is CASTRGTSNTEAFF. In DNA form, the CDR3 reads TGCGCCAGCACAAGAGGGACGTCGAACACTGAAGCTTTCTTT.

This clone has more than one count but fewer than ten. V gene TRBV2 combines with J gene TRBJ1-1; D call uncertain. Trimming left V 6 bases short and J 5 bases short, with 13 bases between. Germline-derived CDR1 and CDR2 are SNHLY and FYNNEI. The CDR3 has 13 residues. CDR3 sequence: CASRVIGGTEAFF. DNA for the CDR3: TGTGCCAGCAGAGTCATTGGCGGGACTGAAGCTTTCTTT.

The V and J genes are TRBV19 and TRBJ2-3; TRBD2 matches 10 bases. CDR1 and CDR2 from the germline V gene are LNHDA and SQIVND (reference sequence). The CDR3 spans 16 residues. V lost 4 bases and J lost 2; bases outside the gene matches: 6. CDR3 coding DNA: TGTGCCAGTAGTACAGCCGGGACTAGCGCCACAGATACGCAGTATTTT. Protein: CASSTAGTSATDTQYF.

The CDR3 DNA is TGTGCCAGCAGCGAAACAGGGTCTGAAGCTTTCTTT. Residues: CASSETGSEAFF. J is TRBJ1-1 and V is TRBV2; D might be TRBD1 (6 bases). V lost 6 bases, J lost 6 bases, and 11 bases lay in between. The CDR3 loop spans 12 amino acids. CDR1 SNHLY and CDR2 FYNNEI come from the germline V gene. Combining the CDR3 with reference TRBV2 and TRBJ1-1 gives the whole variable domain EPEVTQTPSHQVTQMGQEVILRCVPISNHLYFYWYRQILGQKVEFLVSFYNNEISEKSEIFDDQFSVERPDGSNFTLKIRSTKLEDSAMYFCASSETGSEAFFGQGTRLTVV.